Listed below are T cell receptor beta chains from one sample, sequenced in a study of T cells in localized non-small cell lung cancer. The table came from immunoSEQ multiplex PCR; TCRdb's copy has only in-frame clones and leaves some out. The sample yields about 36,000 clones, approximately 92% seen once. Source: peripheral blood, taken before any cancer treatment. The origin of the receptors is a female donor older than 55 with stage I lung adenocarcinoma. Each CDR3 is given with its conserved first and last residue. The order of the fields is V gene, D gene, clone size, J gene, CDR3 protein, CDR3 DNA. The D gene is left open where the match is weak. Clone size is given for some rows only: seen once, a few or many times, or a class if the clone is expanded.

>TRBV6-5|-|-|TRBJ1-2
CASKQTGYYGYTF
TGTGCCAGCAAGCAAACAGGGTACTATGGCTACACCTTC
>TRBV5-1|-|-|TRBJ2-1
CASSTSQGGNEQFF
TGCGCCAGCAGCACCTCACAGGGTGGAAATGAGCAGTTCTTC
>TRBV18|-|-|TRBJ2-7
CASSPIVGGVNEQYF
TGTGCCAGCTCACCAATCGTAGGCGGGGTGAACGAGCAGTACTTC
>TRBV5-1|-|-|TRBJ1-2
CASSLYGANYGYTF
TGCGCCAGCAGCTTATACGGGGCTAACTATGGCTACACCTTC
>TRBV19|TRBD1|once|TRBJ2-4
CASGGQGAINIQYF
TGTGCCAGTGGGGGACAGGGGGCTATAAACATTCAGTACTTC
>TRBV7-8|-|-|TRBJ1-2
CASSLGLSNYGYTF
TGTGCCAGCAGCTTAGGGTTGTCTAACTATGGCTACACCTTC
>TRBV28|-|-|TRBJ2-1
CASSLGWNEQFF
TGTGCCAGCAGTCTGGGGTGGAATGAGCAGTTCTTC
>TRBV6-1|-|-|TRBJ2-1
CASSDTDRQFF
TGTGCCAGCAGTGATACGGATAGGCAGTTCTTC
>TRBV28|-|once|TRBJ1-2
CASNLLQQGRDGYTF
TGTGCCAGCAACTTACTCCAACAGGGTAGGGATGGCTACACCTTC
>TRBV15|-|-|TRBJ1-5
CATKGRYNQPQHF
TGTGCCACCAAGGGGAGGTACAATCAGCCCCAGCATTTT
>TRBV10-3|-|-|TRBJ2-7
CAISALDSNYEQYF
TGTGCCATCAGTGCCCTGGACAGCAACTACGAGCAGTACTTC
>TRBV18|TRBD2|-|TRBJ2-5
CASSPGVSGGDKETQYF
TGTGCCAGCTCACCGGGTGTCAGCGGGGGTGACAAAGAGACCCAGTACTTC
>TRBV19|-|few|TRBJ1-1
CASSMYGSEAFF
TGTGCCAGTAGTATGTATGGCAGTGAAGCTTTCTTT
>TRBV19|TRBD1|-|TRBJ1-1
CASSHGTVNTEAFF
TGTGCCAGTAGTCACGGGACAGTGAACACTGAAGCTTTCTTT
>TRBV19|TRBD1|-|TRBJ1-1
CAMTDRDGTEAFF
TGTGCCATGACGGACAGGGATGGCACTGAAGCTTTCTTT
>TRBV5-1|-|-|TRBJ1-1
CASSLVWETEAFF
TGCGCCAGCAGCTTGGTGTGGGAAACTGAAGCTTTCTTT
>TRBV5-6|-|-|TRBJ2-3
CASSFGSTDTQYF
TGTGCCAGCAGCTTCGGAAGCACAGATACGCAGTATTTT
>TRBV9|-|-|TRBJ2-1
CASSVVEYNEQFF
TGTGCCAGCAGCGTAGTAGAGTACAATGAGCAGTTCTTC
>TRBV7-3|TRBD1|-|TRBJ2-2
CASSLIGRVGQGGTGELFF
TGTGCCAGCAGCTTAATCGGCAGGGTCGGACAGGGCGGCACCGGGGAGCTGTTTTTT
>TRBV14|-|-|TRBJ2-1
CASRFGGRGEQFF
TGTGCCAGCAGATTTGGGGGTAGGGGTGAGCAGTTCTTC
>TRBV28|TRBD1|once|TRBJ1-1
CASSPPTGAALRAFF
TGTGCCAGCAGTCCCCCAACAGGGGCCGCTCTGCGAGCTTTCTTT
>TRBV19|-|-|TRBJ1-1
CASSISRSTEAFF
TGTGCCAGTAGTATTTCGCGGTCCACTGAAGCTTTCTTT
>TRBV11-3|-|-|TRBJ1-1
CASSLEGGTEAFF
TGTGCCAGCAGCTTAGAAGGGGGCACTGAAGCTTTCTTT
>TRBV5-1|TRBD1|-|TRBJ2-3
CASSLGGQGTDTQYF
TGCGCCAGCAGCTTGGGGGGACAGGGCACAGATACGCAGTATTTT
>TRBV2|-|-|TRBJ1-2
CASSGVAYGYTF
TGTGCCAGCTCCGGGGTTGCCTATGGCTACACCTTC
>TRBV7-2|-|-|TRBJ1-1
CASSLHLIGGQGVAFF
TGTGCCAGCAGCTTACACCTTATTGGGGGGCAAGGAGTCGCTTTCTTT
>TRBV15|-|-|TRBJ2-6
CATSSLLSGANVLTF
TGTGCCACCAGCAGCCTGCTCTCTGGGGCCAACGTCCTGACTTTC
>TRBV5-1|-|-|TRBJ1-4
CASKPGSAYEKLFF
TGCGCCAGTAAACCGGGATCCGCCTATGAAAAACTGTTTTTT
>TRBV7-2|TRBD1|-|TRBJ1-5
CASSPRDRAGQPQHF
TGTGCCAGCAGCCCCCGGGACAGGGCGGGCCAGCCCCAGCATTTT
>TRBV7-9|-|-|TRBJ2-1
CASSLSSSYNEQFF
TGTGCCAGCAGCTTAAGCAGCTCCTACAATGAGCAGTTCTTC
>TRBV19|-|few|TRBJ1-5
CAKINRREPQHF
TGTGCCAAGATAAATAGGAGAGAGCCCCAGCATTTT
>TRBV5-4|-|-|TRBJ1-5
CASSLTGSSQPQHF
TGTGCCAGCAGCTTGACAGGGTCTAGTCAGCCCCAGCATTTT
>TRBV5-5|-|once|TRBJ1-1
CASSLHQGNTEAFF
TGTGCCAGCAGCTTGCACCAGGGGAACACTGAAGCTTTCTTT
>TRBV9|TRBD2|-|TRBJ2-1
CASSPSLRGESEQFF
TGTGCCAGCAGCCCCTCTCTGCGGGGGGAGAGTGAGCAGTTCTTC
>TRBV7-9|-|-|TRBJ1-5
CASSPTGGTRNQPQHF
TGTGCCAGCAGTCCCACGGGAGGGACCAGGAATCAGCCCCAGCATTTT
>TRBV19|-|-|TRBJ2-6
CASSSFTGTGANVLTF
TGTGCCAGTAGTAGCTTTACAGGGACTGGGGCCAACGTCCTGACTTTC
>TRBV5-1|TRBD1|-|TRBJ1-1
CASSRLRQGSTEAFF
TGCGCCAGCAGCCGCCTTCGACAGGGGAGCACTGAAGCTTTCTTT
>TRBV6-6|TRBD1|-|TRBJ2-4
CATMTGGGFKNIQYF
TGTGCCACCATGACAGGGGGGGGTTTTAAAAACATTCAGTACTTC
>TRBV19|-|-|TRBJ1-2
CASSILLGIGYGYTF
TGTGCCAGTAGTATTCTCCTTGGGATAGGATATGGCTACACCTTC
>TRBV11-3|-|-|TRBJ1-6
CASSLNGSPLHF
TGTGCCAGCAGCTTAAACGGGTCTCCCCTCCACTTT
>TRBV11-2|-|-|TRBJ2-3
CASSSPGGPTDTQYF
TGTGCCAGCAGCTCCCCCGGAGGACCCACAGATACGCAGTATTTT
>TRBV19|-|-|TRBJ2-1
CASSMNHGGPTYNEQFF
TGTGCCAGTAGTATGAACCACGGGGGGCCTACTTACAATGAGCAGTTCTTC
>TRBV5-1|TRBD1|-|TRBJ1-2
CASSMGQGAARGYTF
TGCGCCAGCAGCATGGGACAGGGGGCGGCGCGGGGCTACACCTTC
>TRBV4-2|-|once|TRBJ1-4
CASSRQEEKLFF
TGTGCCAGCAGTCGACAGGAGGAAAAACTGTTTTTT
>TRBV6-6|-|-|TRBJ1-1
CASSYPPYRSTEAFF
TGTGCCAGCAGTTACCCCCCGTATAGGTCAACTGAAGCTTTCTTT
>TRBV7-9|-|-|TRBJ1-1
CASSLVGNTEAFF
TGTGCCAGCAGCTTAGTTGGGAACACTGAAGCTTTCTTT
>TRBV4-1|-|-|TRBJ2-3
CASSQGGDADTQYF
TGCGCCAGCAGCCAAGGTGGGGATGCAGATACGCAGTATTTT
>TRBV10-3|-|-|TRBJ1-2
CAISEGGTPNYGYTF
TGTGCCATCAGTGAAGGGGGGACTCCTAACTATGGCTACACCTTC
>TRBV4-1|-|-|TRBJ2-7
CASSQTFVLEQYF
TGCGCCAGCAGCCAAACGTTCGTCCTCGAGCAGTACTTC
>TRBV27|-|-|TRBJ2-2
CASTVWGPLAGPNTGELFF
TGTGCCAGCACCGTTTGGGGCCCCCTGGCAGGACCGAACACCGGGGAGCTGTTTTTT